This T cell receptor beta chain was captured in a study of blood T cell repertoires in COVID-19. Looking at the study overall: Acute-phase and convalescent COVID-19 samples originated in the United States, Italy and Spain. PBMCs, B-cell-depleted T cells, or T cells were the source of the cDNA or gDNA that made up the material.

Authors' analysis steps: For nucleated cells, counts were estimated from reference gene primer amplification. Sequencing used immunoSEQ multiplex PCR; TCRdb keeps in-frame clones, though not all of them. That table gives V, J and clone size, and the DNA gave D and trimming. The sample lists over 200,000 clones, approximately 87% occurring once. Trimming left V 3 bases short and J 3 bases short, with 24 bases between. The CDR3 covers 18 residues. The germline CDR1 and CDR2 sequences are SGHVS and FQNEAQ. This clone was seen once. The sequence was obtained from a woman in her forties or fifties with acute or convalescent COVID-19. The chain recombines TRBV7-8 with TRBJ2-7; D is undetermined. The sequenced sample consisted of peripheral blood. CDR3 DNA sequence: TGTGCCAGCAGCTTTACCCGGGTCAGACTGGCCCGACGCTACGAGCAGTACTTC. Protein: CASSFTRVRLARRYEQYF.